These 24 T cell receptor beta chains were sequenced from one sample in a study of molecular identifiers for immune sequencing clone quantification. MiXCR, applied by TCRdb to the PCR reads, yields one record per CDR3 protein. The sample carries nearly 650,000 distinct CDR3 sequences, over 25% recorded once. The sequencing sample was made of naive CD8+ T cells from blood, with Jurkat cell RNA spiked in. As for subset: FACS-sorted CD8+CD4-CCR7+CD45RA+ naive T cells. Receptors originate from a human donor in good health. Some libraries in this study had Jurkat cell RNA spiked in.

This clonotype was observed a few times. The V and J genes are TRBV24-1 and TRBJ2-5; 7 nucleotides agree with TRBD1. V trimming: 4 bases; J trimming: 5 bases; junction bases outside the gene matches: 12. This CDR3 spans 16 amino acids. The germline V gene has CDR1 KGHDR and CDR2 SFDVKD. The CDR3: CATSDPGTEGLETQYF. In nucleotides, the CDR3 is TGTGCCACCAGTGACCCAGGGACAGAAGGGTTGGAGACCCAGTACTTC.

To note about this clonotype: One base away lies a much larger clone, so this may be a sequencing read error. The CDR3, as DNA: TGTGCCAGCAGCGTAGGGACAGGGCCGATCGACACTGAAGCTCTCTTT. Amino acids: CASSVGTGPIDTEALF. The rearrangement uses TRBV9 and TRBJ1-1; 8 bases fit TRBD1. This CDR3 contains 16 residues. Germline CDR1 SGDLS, CDR2 YYNGEE.

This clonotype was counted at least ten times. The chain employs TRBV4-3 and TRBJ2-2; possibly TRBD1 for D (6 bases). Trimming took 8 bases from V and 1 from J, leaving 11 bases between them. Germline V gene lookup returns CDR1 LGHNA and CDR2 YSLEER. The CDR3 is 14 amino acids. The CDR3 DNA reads TGCGCCAGCCAACTACAGGGGAACACCGGGGAGCTGTTTTTT. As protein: CASQLQGNTGELFF.

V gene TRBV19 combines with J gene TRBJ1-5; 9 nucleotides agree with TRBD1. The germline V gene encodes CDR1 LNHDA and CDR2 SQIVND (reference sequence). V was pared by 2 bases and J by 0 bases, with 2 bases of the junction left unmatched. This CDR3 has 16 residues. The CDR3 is CASSIMTGGSNQPQHF. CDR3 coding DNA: TGTGCCAGTAGTATAATGACAGGGGGTAGCAATCAGCCCCAGCATTTT. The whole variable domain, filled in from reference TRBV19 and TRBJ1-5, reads DGGITQSPKYLFRKEGQNVTLSCEQNLNHDAMYWYRQDPGQGLRLIYYSQIVNDFQKGDIAEGYSVSREKKESFPLTVTSAQKNPTAFYLCASSIMTGGSNQPQHFGDGTRLSIL.

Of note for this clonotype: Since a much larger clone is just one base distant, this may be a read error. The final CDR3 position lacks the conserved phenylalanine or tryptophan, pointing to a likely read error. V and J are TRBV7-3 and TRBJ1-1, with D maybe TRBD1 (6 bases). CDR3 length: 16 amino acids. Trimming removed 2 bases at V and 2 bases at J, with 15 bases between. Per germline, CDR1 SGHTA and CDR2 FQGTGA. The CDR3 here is CASSLPEGQPNTEAFS. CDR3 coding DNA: TGTGCCAGCAGCTTACCCGAGGGACAACCAAACACTGAAGCTTTCTCT.

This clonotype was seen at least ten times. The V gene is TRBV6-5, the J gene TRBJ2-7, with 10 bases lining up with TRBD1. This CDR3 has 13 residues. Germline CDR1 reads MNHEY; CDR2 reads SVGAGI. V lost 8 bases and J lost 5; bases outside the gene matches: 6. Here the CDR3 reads CASGGQGYDEQYF. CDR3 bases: TGTGCCAGCGGGGGACAGGGGTACGACGAGCAGTACTTC.

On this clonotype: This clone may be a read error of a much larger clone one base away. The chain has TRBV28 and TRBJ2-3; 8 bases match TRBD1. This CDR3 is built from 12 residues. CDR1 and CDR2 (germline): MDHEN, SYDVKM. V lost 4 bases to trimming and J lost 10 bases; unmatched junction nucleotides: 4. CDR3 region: CASSWTGYAQYF. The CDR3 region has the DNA TGTGCCAGCAGTTGGACAGGGTATGCGCAGTATTTT.

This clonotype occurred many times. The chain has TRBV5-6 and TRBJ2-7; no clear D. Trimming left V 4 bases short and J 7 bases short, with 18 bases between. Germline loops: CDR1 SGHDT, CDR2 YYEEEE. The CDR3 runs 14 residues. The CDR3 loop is CASSPSMSYQEQYF. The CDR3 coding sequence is TGTGCCAGCAGCCCTTCCATGTCATACCAGGAGCAGTACTTC.

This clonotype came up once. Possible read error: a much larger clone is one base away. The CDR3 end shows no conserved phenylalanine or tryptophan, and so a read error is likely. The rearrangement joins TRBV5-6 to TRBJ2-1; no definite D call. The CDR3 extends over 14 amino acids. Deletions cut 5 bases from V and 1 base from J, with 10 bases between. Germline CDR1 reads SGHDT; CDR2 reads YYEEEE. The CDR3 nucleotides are TGTGCCAGCAGTCCCGGTGGGTCCTACAATGAGCAGTTCATC. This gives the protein CASSPGGSYNEQFI.

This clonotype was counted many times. The CDR3: CASSRGQYYEQYF. CDR3 nucleotide sequence: TGTGCCAGCAGTCGGGGCCAGTACTACGAGCAGTACTTC. The gene calls are TRBV6-2 or TRBV6-3 and TRBJ2-7; possibly TRBD1 or TRBD2 for D (5 bases each). Deletions cut 5 bases from V and 3 bases from J, with 11 bases between. The CDR3 contains 13 residues. Germline V gene sequence: CDR1 MNHEY, CDR2 SVGEGT.

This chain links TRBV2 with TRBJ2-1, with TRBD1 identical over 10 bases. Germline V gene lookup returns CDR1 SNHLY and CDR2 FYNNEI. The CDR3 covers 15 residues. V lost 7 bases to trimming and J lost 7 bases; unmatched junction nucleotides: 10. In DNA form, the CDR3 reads TGTGCCAGCATCCACCGGGACAGGGGAGGAAATGAGCAGTTCTTC. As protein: CASIHRDRGGNEQFF.

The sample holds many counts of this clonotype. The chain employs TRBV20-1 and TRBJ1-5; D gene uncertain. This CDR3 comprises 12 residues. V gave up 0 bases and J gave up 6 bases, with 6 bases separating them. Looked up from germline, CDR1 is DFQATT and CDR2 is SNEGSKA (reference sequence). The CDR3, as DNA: TGCAGTGCTAGAGAGGGATCTCAGCCCCAGCATTTT. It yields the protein CSAREGSQPQHF.

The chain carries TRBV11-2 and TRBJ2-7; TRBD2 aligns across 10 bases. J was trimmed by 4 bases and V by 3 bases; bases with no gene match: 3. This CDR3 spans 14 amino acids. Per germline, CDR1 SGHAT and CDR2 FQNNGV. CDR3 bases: TGTGCCAGCAGCTTCATAGCGGGAGGTTACGAGCAGTACTTC. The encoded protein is CASSFIAGGYEQYF.

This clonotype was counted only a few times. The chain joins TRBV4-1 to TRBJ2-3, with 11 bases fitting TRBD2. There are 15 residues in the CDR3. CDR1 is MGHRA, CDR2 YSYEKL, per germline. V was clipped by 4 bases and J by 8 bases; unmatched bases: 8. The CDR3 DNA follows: TGCGCCAGCAGCCCTCTAGCGGGAGGCATGGGTACGCAGTATTTT. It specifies CASSPLAGGMGTQYF.

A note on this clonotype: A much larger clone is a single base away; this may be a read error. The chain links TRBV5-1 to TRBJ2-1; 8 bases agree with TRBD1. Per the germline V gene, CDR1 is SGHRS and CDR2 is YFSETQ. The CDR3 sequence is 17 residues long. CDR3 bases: TGCGACAGCAGCTTCCGGACAGGGCTAAGCTCCTACAATGAGCAGTTCTTC. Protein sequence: CDSSFRTGLSSYNEQFF. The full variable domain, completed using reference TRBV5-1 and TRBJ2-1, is KAGVTQTPRYLIKTRGQQVTLSCSPISGHRSVSWYQQTPGQGLQFLFEYFSETQRNKGNFPGRFSGRQFSNSRSEMNVSTLELGDSALYLCDSSFRTGLSSYNEQFFGPGTRLTVL.

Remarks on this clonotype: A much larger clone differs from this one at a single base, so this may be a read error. The CDR3 is CASSVHGNYGQYF. CDR3 nucleotide sequence: TGTGCCAGCAGTGTCCACGGAAACTACGGGCAGTACTTC. The chain carries TRBV2 and TRBJ2-7; the D is unclear. The CDR3 runs to 13 residues. Germline assignment: CDR1 SNHLY and CDR2 FYNNEI.

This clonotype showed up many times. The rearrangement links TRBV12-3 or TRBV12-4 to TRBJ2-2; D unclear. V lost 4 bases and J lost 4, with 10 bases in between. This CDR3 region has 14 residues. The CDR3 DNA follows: TGTGCCAGCAGTTCCGTTTTGATCACCGGGGAGCTGTTTTTT. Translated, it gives CASSSVLITGELFF.

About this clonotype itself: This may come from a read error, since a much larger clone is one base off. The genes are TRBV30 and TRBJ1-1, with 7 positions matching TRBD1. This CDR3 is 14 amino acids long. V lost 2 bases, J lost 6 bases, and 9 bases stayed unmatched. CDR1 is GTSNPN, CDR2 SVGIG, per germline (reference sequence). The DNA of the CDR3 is TGTGCCTGGAGTCCAGGGGGTTTCAGCGCTGAAGCTTTCTTT. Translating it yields CAWSPGGFSAEAFF.

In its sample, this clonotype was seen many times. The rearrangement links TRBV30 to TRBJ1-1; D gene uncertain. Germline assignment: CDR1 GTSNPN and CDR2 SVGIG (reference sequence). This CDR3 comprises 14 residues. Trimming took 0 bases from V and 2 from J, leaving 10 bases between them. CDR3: CAWSVAGVNTEAFF. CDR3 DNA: TGTGCCTGGAGTGTAGCCGGGGTCAACACTGAAGCTTTCTTT.

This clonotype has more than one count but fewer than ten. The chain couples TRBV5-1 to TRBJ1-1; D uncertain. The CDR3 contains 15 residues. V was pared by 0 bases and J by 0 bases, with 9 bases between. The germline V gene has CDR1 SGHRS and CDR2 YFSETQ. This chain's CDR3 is CASSLAGVLNTEAFF. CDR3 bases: TGCGCCAGCAGCTTGGCCGGGGTTTTGAACACTGAAGCTTTCTTT.

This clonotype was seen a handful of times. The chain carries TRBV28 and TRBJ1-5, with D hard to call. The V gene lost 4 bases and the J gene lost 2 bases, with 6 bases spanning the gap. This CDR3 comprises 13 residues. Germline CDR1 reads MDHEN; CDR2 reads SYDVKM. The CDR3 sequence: CASSYAGNQPQHF. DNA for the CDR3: TGTGCCAGCAGTTACGCTGGCAATCAGCCCCAGCATTTT.

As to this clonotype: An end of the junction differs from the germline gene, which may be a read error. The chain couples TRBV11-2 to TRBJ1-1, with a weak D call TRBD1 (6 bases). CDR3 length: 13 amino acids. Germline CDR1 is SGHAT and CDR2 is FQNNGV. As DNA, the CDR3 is TGTGCCCGCAGCAACGGGGGCGGCCCTGAAGCTTTCTTT. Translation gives CARSNGGGPEAFF.

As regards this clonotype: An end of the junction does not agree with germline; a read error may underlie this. The DNA of the CDR3 is TGCAGCGTCGAAGGGTTAGTGGGAAACTCCTACAATGAGCAGTTCTTC. Residues: CSVEGLVGNSYNEQFF. The chain employs TRBV29-1 and TRBJ2-1; no clear D. This CDR3 region has 16 residues. Germline V gene lookup returns CDR1 SQVTM and CDR2 ANQGSEA.

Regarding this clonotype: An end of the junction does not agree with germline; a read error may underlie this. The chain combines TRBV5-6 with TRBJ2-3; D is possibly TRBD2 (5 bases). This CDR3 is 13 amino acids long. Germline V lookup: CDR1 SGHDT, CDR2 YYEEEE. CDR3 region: CASCLGGTDTQYF. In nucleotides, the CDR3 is TGTGCCAGCTGCTTGGGCGGGACAGATACGCAGTATTTT.